This TCR beta chain was obtained from a study of patients and donors after allogeneic stem cell transplantation. CDR3 length: 13 residues. Germline CDR1 and CDR2: SGHTA and FQGNSA. Trimming took 5 bases from V and 8 from J, leaving 13 bases between them. This clonotype was counted only a few times. TCRdb itself ran the RT-PCR reads through MiXCR, one entry per CDR3 protein. The sample consists of more than 150,000 distinct CDR3 sequences, approximately 41% of them appearing once. This TCR came from a human donor who was either an allogeneic HSCT recipient or a stem cell or donor lymphocyte infusion donor (not recorded which). It is not recorded whose cells these are; they may come from a transplant donor. This chain uses TRBV7-2 with TRBJ1-5; D is perhaps TRBD1 (5 bases). The source material was blood, either unsorted or a sorted T cell fraction (not recorded which). This CDR3 reads CASSAGPREPQHF. The CDR3 coding sequence is TGTGCCAGCAGCGCGGGGCCCCGAGAGCCCCAGCATTTT.